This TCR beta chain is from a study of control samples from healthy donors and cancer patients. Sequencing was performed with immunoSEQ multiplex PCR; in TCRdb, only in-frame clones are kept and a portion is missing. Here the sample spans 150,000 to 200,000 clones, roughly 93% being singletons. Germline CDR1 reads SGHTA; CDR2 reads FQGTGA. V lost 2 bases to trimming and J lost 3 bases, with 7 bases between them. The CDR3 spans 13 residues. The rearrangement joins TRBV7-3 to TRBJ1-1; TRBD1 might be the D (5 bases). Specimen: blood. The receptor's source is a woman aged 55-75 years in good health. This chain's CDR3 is CASSLQGYTEAFF. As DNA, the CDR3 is TGTGCCAGCAGCTTACAGGGATACACTGAAGCTTTCTTT. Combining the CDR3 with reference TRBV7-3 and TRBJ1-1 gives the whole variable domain GAGVSQTPSNKVTEKGKYVELRCDPISGHTALYWYRQSLGQGPEFLIYFQGTGAADDSGLPNDRFFAVRPEGSVSTLKIQRTERGDSAVYLCASSLQGYTEAFFGQGTRLTVV.